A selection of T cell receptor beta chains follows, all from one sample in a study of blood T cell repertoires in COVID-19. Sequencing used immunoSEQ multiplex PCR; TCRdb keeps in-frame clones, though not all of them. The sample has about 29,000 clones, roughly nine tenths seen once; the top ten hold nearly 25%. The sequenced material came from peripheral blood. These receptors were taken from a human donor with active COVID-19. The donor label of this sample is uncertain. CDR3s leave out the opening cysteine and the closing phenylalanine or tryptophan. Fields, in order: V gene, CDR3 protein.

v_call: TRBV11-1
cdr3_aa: ASSRANEKLF

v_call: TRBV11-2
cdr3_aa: ASSPLARSYEQY

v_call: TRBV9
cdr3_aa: ASSVQQGLDEQF

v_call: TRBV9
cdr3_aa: ASSVGGTGGETQY

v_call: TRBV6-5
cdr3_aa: ASSSGLAGGEQF

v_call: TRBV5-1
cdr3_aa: ASSFNGYNEQF

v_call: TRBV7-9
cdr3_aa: ASSGPPGPQGNTGELF

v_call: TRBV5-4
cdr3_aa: ASSFGQGLGNTEAF

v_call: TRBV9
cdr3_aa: ASSPGGNYEQY

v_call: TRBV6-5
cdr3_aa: ASSRQGAWDTEAF

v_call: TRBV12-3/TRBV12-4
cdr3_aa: ASSYRGEKLF

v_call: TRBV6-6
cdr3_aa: ASSRTGVGANVLT

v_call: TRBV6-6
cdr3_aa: ASRRGDRVSGNTIY

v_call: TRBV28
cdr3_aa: ASSLEGLAFFETQY

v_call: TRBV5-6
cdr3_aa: ASSLVYNEQF

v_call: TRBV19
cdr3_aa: ASKEGWMNTEAF

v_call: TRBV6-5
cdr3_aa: ASSYIGTENEKLF

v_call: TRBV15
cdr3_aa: ATSHRDRGFATNEKLF

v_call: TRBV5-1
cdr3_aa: ASSLPRESTDTQY

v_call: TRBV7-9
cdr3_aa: ASSPRSGSSYNEQF

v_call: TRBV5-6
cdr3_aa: ASSFFSGQISYEQY

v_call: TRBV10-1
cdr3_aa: ASSEQISLNTEAF

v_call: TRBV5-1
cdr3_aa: ASSLAGTVYNEQF

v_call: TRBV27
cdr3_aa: ASSLYRPDQPQH

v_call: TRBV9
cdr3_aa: ASSVEVADTQY

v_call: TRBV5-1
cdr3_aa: ASSREQGVVSETQY

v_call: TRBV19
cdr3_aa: ASRIGQGYGYT

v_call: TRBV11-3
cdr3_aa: ASSYREADTGELF

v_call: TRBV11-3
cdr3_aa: ASSLIRTGQF

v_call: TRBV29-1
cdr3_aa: SVGNGAYEQY

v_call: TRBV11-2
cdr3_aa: ASSLSRVTEAF

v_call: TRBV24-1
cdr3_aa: ATSAPDEGGTDTQY

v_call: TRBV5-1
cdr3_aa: ASSGTGGGDTQY

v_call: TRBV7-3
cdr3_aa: ASSMAGAETQY

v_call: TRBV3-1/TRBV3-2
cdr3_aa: ASSPGQLNEQF

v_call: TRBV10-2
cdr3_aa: ASSVGLAGYNEQF